The 6 T cell receptor beta chains in this list originate from one sample, sequenced in a study of blood T cell repertoires in COVID-19. Some clones are missing from TCRdb's copy, which holds only in-frame ones; the method was immunoSEQ multiplex PCR. The sample includes under 100,000 clones, 89% of them seen just once. The specimen was peripheral blood. The receptors were gathered from a woman between 65 and 79 years old with acute or convalescent COVID-19.

The gene calls are TRBV5-6 and TRBJ1-5; 7 nucleotides align to TRBD1. With 2 bases clipped from V and 2 bases from J, the junction kept 4 bases outside the gene matches. Germline V CDR1 and CDR2: SGHDT, YYEEEE. The CDR3 is 15 amino acids. CDR3 coding DNA: TGTGCCAGCAGCTTTACTACAGGGGGCAATCAGCCCCAGCATTTT. Translated, it gives CASSFTTGGNQPQHF.

The rearrangement joins TRBV6-6 to TRBJ1-4; 8 positions agree with TRBD1. The CDR3 is made up of 16 amino acids. The germline V gene has CDR1 MNHNY and CDR2 SVGAGI (reference sequence). J gave up 0 bases and V 5 bases, and 5 bases lay outside the gene matches. The CDR3 DNA is TGTGCCAGCAGTGTCGGACAGGGTGCAACTAATGAAAAACTGTTTTTT. This translates into CASSVGQGATNEKLFF.

The CDR3 DNA is TGTGCCAGCAGCTTATTGGGGGGAAATGAGCAGTTCTTC. Amino acid sequence: CASSLLGGNEQFF. The rearrangement joins TRBV5-6 to TRBJ2-1; D is possibly TRBD2 (6 bases). The CDR3 contains 13 residues. V was trimmed by 2 bases and J by 7 bases, leaving 10 bases between them. Per germline, CDR1 SGHDT and CDR2 YYEEEE.

V is TRBV11-3 and J is TRBJ2-1; D might be TRBD2 (5 bases). Deletions cut 0 bases from V and 2 bases from J, with 8 bases between. This CDR3 comprises 15 residues. Germline assignment: CDR1 SGHNT and CDR2 YENEEA. The CDR3 is CASSLEAAPYNEQFF. The DNA for the CDR3 is TGTGCCAGCAGCTTAGAAGCGGCCCCCTACAATGAGCAGTTCTTC.

Note on this clone: Sequence at one end of the junction differs from germline and may be a read error. The genes are TRBV6-5 and TRBJ2-2, with a tentative D call TRBD2 (5 bases). Germline V lookup: CDR1 MNHEY, CDR2 SVGAGI. The CDR3 extends over 15 amino acids. CDR3 nucleotide sequence: TGCGCCTCCGAGGGTGGCCGACAGAACACCGGGGAGCTGTTTTTT. It translates to CASEGGRQNTGELFF.

The chain is built from TRBV10-2 and TRBJ2-1; tentatively, D is TRBD2 (5 bases). Trimming took off 7 bases at V and 4 bases at J, with 11 bases between the two ends. The germline V gene has CDR1 WSHSY and CDR2 SAAADI. The CDR3 is made up of 13 amino acids. The CDR3 DNA reads TGCGCCAGCACGCCGGGAACGTACAATGAGCAGTTCTTC. Protein sequence: CASTPGTYNEQFF.